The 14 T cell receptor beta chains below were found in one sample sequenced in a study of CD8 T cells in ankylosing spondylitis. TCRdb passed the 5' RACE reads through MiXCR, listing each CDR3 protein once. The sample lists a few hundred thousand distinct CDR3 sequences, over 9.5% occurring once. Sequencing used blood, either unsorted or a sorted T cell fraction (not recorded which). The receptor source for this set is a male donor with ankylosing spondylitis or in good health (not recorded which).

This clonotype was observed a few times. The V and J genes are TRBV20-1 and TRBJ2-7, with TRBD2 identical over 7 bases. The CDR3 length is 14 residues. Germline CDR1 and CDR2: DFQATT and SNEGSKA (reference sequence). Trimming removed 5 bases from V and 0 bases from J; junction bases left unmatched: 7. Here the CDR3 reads CSARWGGNSYEQYF. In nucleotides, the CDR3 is TGCAGTGCTCGGTGGGGGGGGAACTCCTACGAGCAGTACTTC.

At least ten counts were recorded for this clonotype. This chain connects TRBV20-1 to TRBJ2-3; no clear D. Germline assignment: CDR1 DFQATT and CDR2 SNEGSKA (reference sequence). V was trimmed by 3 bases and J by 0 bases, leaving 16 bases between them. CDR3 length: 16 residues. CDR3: CSARRSSALSTDTQYF. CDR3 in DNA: TGCAGTGCTAGGCGGAGTTCAGCGCTTAGCACAGATACGCAGTATTTT.

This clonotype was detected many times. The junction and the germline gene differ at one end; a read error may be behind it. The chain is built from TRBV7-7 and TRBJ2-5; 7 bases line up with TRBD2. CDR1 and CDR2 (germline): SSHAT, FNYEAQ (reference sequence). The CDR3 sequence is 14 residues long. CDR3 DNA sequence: TGTGCTAGCAGCCTGGGGAGGGTTGCAGAGACCCAGTACTTC. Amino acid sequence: CASSLGRVAETQYF.

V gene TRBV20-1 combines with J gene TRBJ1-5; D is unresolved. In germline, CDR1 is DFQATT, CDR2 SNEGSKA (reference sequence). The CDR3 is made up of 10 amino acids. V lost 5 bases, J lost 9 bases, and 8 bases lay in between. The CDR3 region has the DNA TGCAGTGCTGGGATGGGGCCCCAGCATTTT. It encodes CSAGMGPQHF.

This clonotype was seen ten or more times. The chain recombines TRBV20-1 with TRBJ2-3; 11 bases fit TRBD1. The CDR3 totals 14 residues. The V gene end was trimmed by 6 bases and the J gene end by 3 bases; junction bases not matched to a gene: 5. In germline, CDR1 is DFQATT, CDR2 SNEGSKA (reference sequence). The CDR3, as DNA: TGCAGTGCGCGGACAGGGGGCGAGACAGATACGCAGTATTTT. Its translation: CSARTGGETDTQYF.

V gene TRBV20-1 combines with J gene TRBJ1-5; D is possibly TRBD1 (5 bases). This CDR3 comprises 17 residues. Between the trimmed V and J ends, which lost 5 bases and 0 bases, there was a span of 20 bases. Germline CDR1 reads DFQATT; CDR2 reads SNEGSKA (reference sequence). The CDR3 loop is CSAGGPPEGYSNQPQHF. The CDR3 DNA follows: TGCAGTGCTGGGGGACCCCCAGAGGGATATAGCAATCAGCCCCAGCATTTT.

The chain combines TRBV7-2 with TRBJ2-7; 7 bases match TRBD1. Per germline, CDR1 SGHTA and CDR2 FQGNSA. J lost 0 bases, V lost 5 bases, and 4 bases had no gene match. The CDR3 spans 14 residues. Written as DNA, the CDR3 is TGTGCCAGCAGCATCTACAGGGGCTCCTACGAGCAGTACTTC. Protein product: CASSIYRGSYEQYF.

The DNA of the CDR3 is TGTGCCAGCAGCCGTGGACTAGCCAAAAACATTCAGTACTTC. Residues: CASSRGLAKNIQYF. The chain combines TRBV7-9 with TRBJ2-4; a possible D gene is TRBD2 (5 bases). The CDR3 has 14 amino acids. The germline V and J ends were trimmed by 5 bases and 0 bases, with 8 bases remaining between them. Per the germline V gene, CDR1 is SEHNR and CDR2 is FQNEAQ (reference sequence).

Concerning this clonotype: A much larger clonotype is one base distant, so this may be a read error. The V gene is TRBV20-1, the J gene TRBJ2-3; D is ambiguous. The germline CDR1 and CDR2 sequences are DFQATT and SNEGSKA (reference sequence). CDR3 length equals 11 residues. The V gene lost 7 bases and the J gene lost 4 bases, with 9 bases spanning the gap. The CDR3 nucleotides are TGCAGTGTTAGGGTCGCAGATACGCAGTATTTT. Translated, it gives CSVRVADTQYF.

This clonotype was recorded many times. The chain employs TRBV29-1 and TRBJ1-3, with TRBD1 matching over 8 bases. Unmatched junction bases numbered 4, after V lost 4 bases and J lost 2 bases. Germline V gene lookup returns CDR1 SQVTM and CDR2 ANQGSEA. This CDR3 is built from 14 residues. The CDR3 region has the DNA TGCAGCGTTGTCGAGACAGGGGCTGGAAACACCATATATTTT. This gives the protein CSVVETGAGNTIYF.

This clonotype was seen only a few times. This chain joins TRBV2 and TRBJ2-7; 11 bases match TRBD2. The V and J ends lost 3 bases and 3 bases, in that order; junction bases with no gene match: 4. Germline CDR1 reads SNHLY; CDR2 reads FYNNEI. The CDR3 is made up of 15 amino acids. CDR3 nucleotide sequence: TGTGCCAGCAGTGAGACTAGCGGGGCGTACTACGAGCAGTACTTC. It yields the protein CASSETSGAYYEQYF.

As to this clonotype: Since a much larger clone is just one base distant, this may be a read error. The CDR3 protein is CASSFAAAYDQYF. CDR3 nucleotide sequence: TGTGCCAGCAGTTTCGCGGCAGCTTACGATCAGTACTTC. The V and J genes are TRBV12-3 or TRBV12-4 and TRBJ2-7; unclear D gene. This CDR3 is built from 13 residues.

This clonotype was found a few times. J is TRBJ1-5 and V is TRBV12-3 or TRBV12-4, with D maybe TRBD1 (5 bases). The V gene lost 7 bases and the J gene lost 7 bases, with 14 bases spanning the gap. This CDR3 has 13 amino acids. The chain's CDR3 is CASTVRGVQPQHF. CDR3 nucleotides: TGTGCCAGCACCGTCAGAGGGGTACAGCCCCAGCATTTT.

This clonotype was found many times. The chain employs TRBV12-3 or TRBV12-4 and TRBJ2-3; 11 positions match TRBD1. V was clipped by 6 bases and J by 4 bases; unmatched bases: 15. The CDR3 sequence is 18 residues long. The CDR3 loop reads CASSPLFSGTGGADTQYF. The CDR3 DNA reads TGTGCCAGCAGCCCCTTATTTTCCGGGACAGGGGGAGCAGATACGCAGTATTTT.